Each of the 32 T cell receptor beta chains below was sequenced from the same sample in a study of blood T cell repertoires in COVID-19. Method: immunoSEQ multiplex PCR; TCRdb's copy keeps in-frame clones and lacks some. The sample yields fewer than 90,000 clones, 90% to 95% seen once. The specimen was peripheral blood. The receptors derive from a human donor with active COVID-19. The donor label of this sample is uncertain.

This chain links TRBV7-6 with TRBJ2-6, with D possibly TRBD2 on 7 matching bases. V lost 7 bases and J 4 bases, leaving 14 bases between the germline ends. CDR3 length: 15 residues. In germline, CDR1 is SGHVS, CDR2 FNYEAQ. DNA for the CDR3: TGTGCCAGCAACGGGGGGCTATCGGGGGCCAACGTCCTGACTTTC. As protein: CASNGGLSGANVLTF.

V usage is TRBV7-2 and J usage is TRBJ2-7; 9 positions match TRBD2. The CDR3 contains 15 residues. Germline V gene sequence: CDR1 SGHTA, CDR2 FQGNSA. Losses at the gene ends were 7 bases for V and 6 bases for J; bases not matched to a gene: 13. CDR3 nucleotide sequence: TGTGCCAGCACCCTGGAGCGCGGGGGGGCTGGCGAGCAGTACTTC. Protein: CASTLERGGAGEQYF.

J is TRBJ2-7 and V is TRBV28, with 9 bases fitting TRBD1. The germline CDR1 and CDR2 sequences are MDHEN and SYDVKM. This CDR3 spans 17 amino acids. V lost 5 bases and J lost 2; bases outside the gene matches: 13. CDR3 nucleotides: TGTGCCAGCAGTCAGAATACCGGGACAGGGAGGGCCTACGAGCAGTACTTC. Its translation is CASSQNTGTGRAYEQYF.

The genes are TRBV2 and TRBJ1-1; unclear D gene. This CDR3 has 15 residues. Germline V gene data show CDR1 as SNHLY and CDR2 as FYNNEI. Trimming cost V 9 bases and J 0 bases, with 17 bases left between them. CDR3 in DNA: TGTGCCAGTAAACTGGGCGGACTACTGAACACTGAAGCTTTCTTT. Amino acid sequence: CASKLGGLLNTEAFF.

V usage is TRBV5-1 and J usage is TRBJ1-5; the D gene is possibly TRBD1 (5 bases). In germline, CDR1 is SGHRS, CDR2 YFSETQ. The CDR3 extends over 15 amino acids. V was clipped by 0 bases and J by 6 bases, with 13 bases between them. The CDR3 is CASSLGRGDGQPQHF. The CDR3 bases are TGCGCCAGCAGCTTGGGGCGGGGCGATGGTCAGCCCCAGCATTTT.

This clone occurred once. J is TRBJ2-4 and V is TRBV9; 8 positions agree with TRBD2. The CDR3 has 13 amino acids. After removal of 2 bases from V and 7 bases from J, the junction contained 2 bases not matched to a gene. Germline assignment: CDR1 SGDLS and CDR2 YYNGEE. Here the CDR3 DNA reads TGTGCCAGCAGCGTCGGGGGGGAGAACATTCAGTACTTC. It encodes CASSVGGENIQYF.

The chain has TRBV5-1 and TRBJ2-7; the D gene is possibly TRBD1 (6 bases). The germline gives CDR1 SGHRS, CDR2 YFSETQ. The CDR3 runs 14 residues. Trimming stripped 6 bases from V and 3 bases from J, with 16 bases between. The CDR3 reads CASTIAQGIYEQYF. DNA for the CDR3: TGCGCCAGCACCATTGCGCAGGGGATCTACGAGCAGTACTTC. Complete variable domain (other parts from reference TRBV5-1 and TRBJ2-7): KAGVTQTPRYLIKTRGQQVTLSCSPISGHRSVSWYQQTPGQGLQFLFEYFSETQRNKGNFPGRFSGRQFSNSRSEMNVSTLELGDSALYLCASTIAQGIYEQYFGPGTRLTVT.

This chain links TRBV28 with TRBJ1-1, with D perhaps TRBD1 (5 bases). The ends were cut back, 7 bases at V and 5 bases at J, with 14 bases in the middle. The CDR3 sequence is 13 residues long. The V gene's germline CDR1 is MDHEN and CDR2 SYDVKM. CDR3 protein: CASKETRVTEAFF. The CDR3 coding sequence is TGTGCCAGCAAGGAAACCAGGGTTACTGAAGCTTTCTTT.

The chain links TRBV19 to TRBJ2-6; D is uncertain. The CDR3 sequence is 19 residues long. Trimming stripped 5 bases from V and 0 bases from J, with 20 bases between. Germline values: CDR1 LNHDA, CDR2 SQIVND (reference sequence). This chain's CDR3 is CASSPLISISGSGANVLTF. The CDR3 DNA follows: TGTGCCAGTAGTCCCCTCATCTCCATATCGGGCTCTGGGGCCAACGTCCTGACTTTC. The full variable domain, with the rest looked up from reference TRBV19 and TRBJ2-6, is DGGITQSPKYLFRKEGQNVTLSCEQNLNHDAMYWYRQDPGQGLRLIYYSQIVNDFQKGDIAEGYSVSREKKESFPLTVTSAQKNPTAFYLCASSPLISISGSGANVLTFGAGSRLTVL.

The J gene is TRBJ2-3, the V gene TRBV4-1, with D hard to call. The CDR3 has 15 residues. Trimming took off 7 bases at V and 1 base at J, with 15 bases between the two ends. Germline CDR1 MGHRA, CDR2 YSYEKL. DNA for the CDR3: TGCGCCAGCACCCCGGTTAGGAGTCGCACAGATACGCAGTATTTT. This encodes CASTPVRSRTDTQYF.

CDR3 DNA: TGTGCCAGTACTAACGGACAGGTCTACAATGAGCAGTTCTTC. Its protein product is CASTNGQVYNEQFF. The rearrangement uses TRBV19 and TRBJ2-1; TRBD1 matches 7 bases. Per the germline V gene, CDR1 is LNHDA and CDR2 is SQIVND (reference sequence). The CDR3 runs to 14 residues. With 7 bases clipped from V and 3 bases from J, the junction kept 6 bases outside the gene matches.

In the case of this clone: Other DNA sequences within the sample encode an identical CDR3. The chain couples TRBV7-6 to TRBJ1-2; tentatively, D is TRBD1 (6 bases). Germline V lookup: CDR1 SGHVS, CDR2 FNYEAQ. The CDR3 covers 16 residues. V was clipped by 5 bases and J by 4 bases, with 20 bases between them. The CDR3 sequence is CASSPWRGQGPYGYTF. The CDR3 bases are TGTGCCAGCAGCCCATGGAGAGGCCAGGGGCCCTATGGCTACACCTTC.

The rearrangement links TRBV28 to TRBJ1-1; the D is unclear. Trimming stripped 3 bases from V and 7 bases from J, with 9 bases between. The CDR3 length is 12 residues. Germline-derived CDR1 and CDR2 are MDHEN and SYDVKM. The CDR3 protein is CASSFALFEAFF. CDR3 DNA sequence: TGTGCCAGCAGTTTCGCGTTATTTGAAGCTTTCTTT.

Only a few counts were recorded for this clone. The CDR3 region is CASSPLRRTNTGELFF. Written as DNA, the CDR3 is TGTGCCAGCAGCCCCCTCCGGAGGACCAACACCGGGGAGCTGTTTTTT. The V call is TRBV3-1 (or the pseudogene TRBV3-2), the J call TRBJ2-2, with D perhaps matching TRBD2 (5 bases). The germline V gene encodes CDR1 LGHDT and CDR2 YNNKEL (reference sequence). CDR3 length: 16 residues. The V end was cut by 4 bases, the J end by 2 bases, with 14 bases between.

The J gene is TRBJ2-5, the V gene TRBV7-6; 14 bases fit TRBD2. The CDR3 spans 15 residues. Germline assignment: CDR1 SGHVS and CDR2 FNYEAQ. V gave up 5 bases and J gave up 4 bases; unmatched junction bases: 3. The CDR3 loop reads CASSRGTSGRETQYF. In DNA, the CDR3 is TGTGCCAGCAGCCGCGGGACTAGCGGGAGAGAGACCCAGTACTTC. Full variable domain (remainder filled in from reference TRBV7-6 and TRBJ2-5): GAGVSQSPRYKVTKRGQDVALRCDPISGHVSLYWYRQALGQGPEFLTYFNYEAQQDKSGLPNDRFSAERPEGSISTLTIQRTEQRDSAMYRCASSRGTSGRETQYFGPGTRLLVL.

V usage is TRBV7-6 and J usage is TRBJ2-1; TRBD1 aligns across 9 bases. Germline trimming cut 2 bases from V and 6 bases from J; bases unmatched to any gene: 8. Germline lookup yields CDR1 SGHVS and CDR2 FNYEAQ. The CDR3 spans 16 residues. CDR3 protein: CASSLFGTGLVNEQFF. As DNA, the CDR3 is TGTGCCAGCAGCTTATTTGGGACAGGGTTGGTCAATGAGCAGTTCTTC.

This rearrangement joins TRBV6-5 to TRBJ2-5, with 8 bases that match TRBD1. Germline values: CDR1 MNHEY, CDR2 SVGAGI. The V segment lost 6 bases and the J segment 4 bases; nucleotides outside the gene matches: 4. The CDR3 contains 13 residues. This chain's CDR3 is CASSLQGGETQYF. CDR3 bases: TGTGCCAGCAGCCTACAGGGGGGAGAGACCCAGTACTTC.

This chain uses TRBV6-5 with TRBJ2-5; TRBD2 matches at 10 bases. Germline V gene lookup returns CDR1 MNHEY and CDR2 SVGAGI. The CDR3 extends over 15 amino acids. Germline trimming cut 6 bases from V and 3 bases from J; bases unmatched to any gene: 7. Written as DNA, the CDR3 is TGTGCCAGCAGCCAAGTGCTAGCGGGAGAAGAGACCCAGTACTTC. It specifies CASSQVLAGEETQYF.

The V call is TRBV7-8, the J call TRBJ2-1; D is perhaps TRBD2 (5 bases). From germline, CDR1 is SGHVS and CDR2 FQNEAQ. The ends were cut back, 5 bases at V and 0 bases at J, with 8 bases in the middle. The CDR3 consists of 14 residues. This chain's CDR3 is CASSPGFSYNEQFF. In nucleotides, the CDR3 is TGTGCCAGCAGCCCGGGATTCTCCTACAATGAGCAGTTCTTC.

Worth noting for this clone: Other DNA sequences in this sample translate to the same CDR3. The J gene is TRBJ2-7, the V gene TRBV28, with TRBD2 matching over 7 bases. CDR3 length equals 15 residues. The germline gives CDR1 MDHEN, CDR2 SYDVKM. The V gene end was trimmed by 6 bases and the J gene end by 2 bases; junction bases not matched to a gene: 10. The CDR3 nucleotides are TGTGCCAGCAGCCGGGGAGGGGCCCCGGCCTACGAGCAGTACTTC. Protein: CASSRGGAPAYEQYF.

This clone was seen once. This chain joins TRBV4-3 and TRBJ2-7; TRBD1 matches 8 bases. CDR3 length: 15 amino acids. CDR1 and CDR2 from the germline V gene are LGHNA and YSLEER. J gave up 2 bases and V 1 base, and 4 bases lay outside the gene matches. CDR3 nucleotide sequence: TGCGCCAGCAGCCAAGGGGCACAGGGGGCCTACGAGCAGTACTTC. It is translated as CASSQGAQGAYEQYF.

The chain couples TRBV7-2 to TRBJ2-5; 7 bases are shared with TRBD2. The CDR3 consists of 14 residues. CDR1 and CDR2 (germline): SGHTA, FQGNSA. Losses at the gene ends were 4 bases for V and 2 bases for J; bases not matched to a gene: 4. Here the CDR3 reads CASSWGGSQETQYF. The CDR3 nucleotides are TGTGCCAGCAGCTGGGGCGGGAGTCAAGAGACCCAGTACTTC.

The chain couples TRBV14 to TRBJ2-3, with TRBD2 matching 7 bases. The CDR3 totals 17 residues. Germline CDR1 reads SGHDN; CDR2 reads FVKESK. V trimming: 4 bases; J trimming: 6 bases; junction bases outside the gene matches: 16. CDR3 nucleotides: TGTGCCAGCAGCCCCCGCGGGACTACCCGACCCTCCGATACGCAGTATTTT. Translating it yields CASSPRGTTRPSDTQYF.

The J gene is TRBJ1-1, the V gene TRBV3-1 (or the pseudogene TRBV3-2), with D possibly matching TRBD1 (6 bases). The germline V gene encodes CDR1 LGHDT and CDR2 YNNKEL (reference sequence). This CDR3 has 15 amino acids. V was clipped by 4 bases and J by 5 bases, with 17 bases between them. The CDR3: CASSLTGGGATEAFF. CDR3 in DNA: TGTGCCAGCAGCCTCACGGGCGGGGGCGCGACTGAAGCTTTCTTT.

The chain links TRBV19 to TRBJ2-7; 10 nucleotides align to TRBD1. The CDR3 runs 15 residues. Germline V lookup: CDR1 LNHDA, CDR2 SQIVND (reference sequence). The V and J ends lost 6 bases and 6 bases, in that order; junction bases with no gene match: 11. CDR3 residues: CASREAGTGAGEQYF. Written as DNA, the CDR3 is TGTGCCAGTAGGGAAGCCGGGACAGGGGCTGGCGAGCAGTACTTC.

The V call is TRBV28, the J call TRBJ1-3, with D possibly TRBD1 on 6 matching bases. CDR3 length equals 14 residues. Germline CDR1 is MDHEN and CDR2 is SYDVKM. The V end was cut by 4 bases, the J end by 3 bases, with 10 bases between. In DNA form, the CDR3 reads TGTGCCAGCAGTTCTACAGGGATTGGAAACACCATATATTTT. Translated: CASSSTGIGNTIYF.

This clone has just a few counts. This chain connects TRBV28 to TRBJ2-7; 11 bases line up with TRBD2. CDR1 is MDHEN, CDR2 SYDVKM, per germline. The CDR3 loop spans 13 amino acids. V lost 6 bases to trimming and J lost 4 bases; unmatched junction nucleotides: 2. CDR3 sequence reads: CASRTSGRYEQYF. The CDR3 DNA is TGTGCCAGCAGAACTAGCGGGAGATACGAGCAGTACTTC.

The CDR3 is CASSFAAEGGGLFF. For the CDR3, the DNA is TGTGCCAGCAGCTTCGCCGCCGAAGGAGGAGGACTGTTTTTT. V usage is TRBV11-3 and J usage is TRBJ1-4; the D is unclear. Germline V gives CDR1 SGHNT, CDR2 YENEEA. The V end was cut by 3 bases, the J end by 13 bases, with 18 bases between. The CDR3 is 14 amino acids.

As DNA, the CDR3 is TGTGCCAGCAGCAGAGTAAGCACACTAGCGGGGGACGAGCAGTACTTC. This gives the protein CASSRVSTLAGDEQYF. The chain has TRBV7-2 and TRBJ2-7; 11 nucleotides line up with TRBD2. Looked up from germline, CDR1 is SGHTA and CDR2 is FQGNSA. The V and J ends lost 5 bases and 5 bases, in that order; junction bases with no gene match: 11. The length of the CDR3 is 16 residues.

The V gene is TRBV5-1, the J gene TRBJ2-3; 9 nucleotides align to TRBD1. The V segment lost 5 bases and the J segment 4 bases; nucleotides outside the gene matches: 11. Per the germline V gene, CDR1 is SGHRS and CDR2 is YFSETQ. The CDR3 sequence is 16 residues long. CDR3 DNA sequence: TGCGCCAGCAGAGGGACAGGGACACTCAGCGCAGATACGCAGTATTTT. Its translation: CASRGTGTLSADTQYF. Together with reference TRBV5-1 and TRBJ2-3, the CDR3 gives the full variable domain: KAGVTQTPRYLIKTRGQQVTLSCSPISGHRSVSWYQQTPGQGLQFLFEYFSETQRNKGNFPGRFSGRQFSNSRSEMNVSTLELGDSALYLCASRGTGTLSADTQYFGPGTRLTVL.

The J gene is TRBJ2-7, the V gene TRBV12-5, with 11 bases identical to TRBD1. Trimming removed 7 bases from V and 3 bases from J; junction bases left unmatched: 5. The CDR3 is made up of 14 amino acids. Per germline, CDR1 LGHNT and CDR2 FRNRAP. In nucleotides, the CDR3 is TGTGCTAGTGCCAGGACAGGGGGCGTCTACGAGCAGTACTTC. It yields the protein CASARTGGVYEQYF.

J is TRBJ2-2 and V is TRBV7-6; 15 bases align to TRBD2. The germline V gene encodes CDR1 SGHVS and CDR2 FNYEAQ. The junction had 6 bases not matched to a gene; V was cut back by 5 bases and J by 5 bases. This CDR3 has 17 residues. The CDR3 protein is CASSRTSGRGTTGELFF. The CDR3 nucleotides read TGTGCCAGCAGCCGGACTAGCGGGAGGGGAACAACCGGGGAGCTGTTTTTT.